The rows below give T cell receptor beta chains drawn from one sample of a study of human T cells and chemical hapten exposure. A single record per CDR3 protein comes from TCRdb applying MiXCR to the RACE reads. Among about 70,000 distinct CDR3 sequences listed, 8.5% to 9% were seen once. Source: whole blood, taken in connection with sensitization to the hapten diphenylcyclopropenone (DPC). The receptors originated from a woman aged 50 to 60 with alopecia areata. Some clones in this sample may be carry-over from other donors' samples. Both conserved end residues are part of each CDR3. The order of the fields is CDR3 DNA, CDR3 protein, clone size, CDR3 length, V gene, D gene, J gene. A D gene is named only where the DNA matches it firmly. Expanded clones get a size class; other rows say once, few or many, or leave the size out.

DNA: TGTGCCTGGAGTCCGACGGGGGAGCTGTTTTTT; CDR3: CAWSPTGELFF; size: few; length: 11; V: TRBV30; D: .; J: TRBJ2-2
DNA: TGTGCCAGCAGTCGGACATACACCGGGGAGCTGTTTTTT; CDR3: CASSRTYTGELFF; size: many; length: 13; V: TRBV25-1; D: .; J: TRBJ2-2
DNA: TGCGTTGAAGATTTTAGACAGCAAGAGACCCAGTACTTC; CDR3: CVEDFRQQETQYF; size: .; length: 13; V: TRBV29-1; D: .; J: TRBJ2-5
DNA: TGTGCCAGCAGGAGACTAGGGGAAGAGACCCAGTACTTC; CDR3: CASRRLGEETQYF; size: .; length: 13; V: TRBV6-2/TRBV6-3; D: .; J: TRBJ2-5
DNA: TGTGCCAGCTCGTCTCAGGAGCCCTCTGGGGCCAACGTCCTGACTTTC; CDR3: CASSSQEPSGANVLTF; size: .; length: 16; V: TRBV18; D: .; J: TRBJ2-6
DNA: TGTGCCAGCAGGGGAAGGACAGGGAGAGAAAAACTGTTTTTT; CDR3: CASRGRTGREKLFF; size: many; length: 14; V: TRBV28; D: TRBD1; J: TRBJ1-4
DNA: TGTGCCAGCAGCAAAGGGGACAGGATCTTGAACACTGAAGCTTTCTTT; CDR3: CASSKGDRILNTEAFF; size: many; length: 16; V: TRBV21-1; D: .; J: TRBJ1-1
DNA: TGTGCCAGCAGTTTATTGCCAGGGCCCTATGGCTACACCTTC; CDR3: CASSLLPGPYGYTF; size: many; length: 14; V: TRBV28; D: .; J: TRBJ1-2
DNA: TGTGCCAGCTCACCACCCCCCATAACTACGGGACCCGAAGCTTTCTTT; CDR3: CASSPPPITTGPEAFF; size: many; length: 16; V: TRBV18; D: .; J: TRBJ1-1
DNA: TGCGCCAGCTCCCTAGCGGGACACAGCACAGATACGCAGTATTTT; CDR3: CASSLAGHSTDTQYF; size: .; length: 15; V: TRBV5-1; D: TRBD2; J: TRBJ2-3
DNA: TGTGCCAGCAGTGGGAACAGTGCGGGGCTCGGTGAAGCTTTCTTT; CDR3: CASSGNSAGLGEAFF; size: few; length: 15; V: TRBV2; D: .; J: TRBJ1-1
DNA: TGTGCCATTCGACAGGGAGGAGAGACCCAGTACTTC; CDR3: CAIRQGGETQYF; size: few; length: 12; V: TRBV28; D: .; J: TRBJ2-5
DNA: TGTGCCAGCAGCCAAGCCGTCCAGGGGTATTCACCCCTCCACTTT; CDR3: CASSQAVQGYSPLHF; size: many; length: 15; V: TRBV3-1; D: .; J: TRBJ1-6
DNA: TGTGCCAGCAGCCAAGACTCGTGGGACATAGCTAACTATGGCTACACCTTC; CDR3: CASSQDSWDIANYGYTF; size: few; length: 17; V: TRBV4-2; D: .; J: TRBJ1-2
DNA: TGCAGCGGCAGGGGGCTGTACAAAGAGACCCAGTACTTC; CDR3: CSGRGLYKETQYF; size: many; length: 13; V: TRBV29-1; D: TRBD1; J: TRBJ2-5
DNA: TGCAGCGTTGATAGGTACTCTGGAAACACCATATATTTT; CDR3: CSVDRYSGNTIYF; size: .; length: 13; V: TRBV29-1; D: .; J: TRBJ1-3
DNA: TGTGCCAGCAGCCCCTTCAGGGTAGCGGGAGGGTTCAGCTCCTACGAGCAGTACTTC; CDR3: CASSPFRVAGGFSSYEQYF; size: many; length: 19; V: TRBV7-8; D: TRBD2; J: TRBJ2-7
DNA: TGTGCCAGCAGTGAATTTAGGACAGGGCAGGCCTATGGCTACACCTTC; CDR3: CASSEFRTGQAYGYTF; size: few; length: 16; V: TRBV25-1; D: TRBD1; J: TRBJ1-2
DNA: TGCGCCAGCAGCATCGGGAACACTGAAGCTTTCTTT; CDR3: CASSIGNTEAFF; size: few; length: 12; V: TRBV5-1; D: .; J: TRBJ1-1
DNA: TGTGCCAGTACGGAGCTGAGGGGAGGGTCCTACAATGAGCAGTTCTTC; CDR3: CASTELRGGSYNEQFF; size: many; length: 16; V: TRBV27; D: TRBD2; J: TRBJ2-1
DNA: TGCAGCGTTGAAAGGGATGGACAGGGCACTGAAGCTTTCTTT; CDR3: CSVERDGQGTEAFF; size: .; length: 14; V: TRBV29-1; D: TRBD1; J: TRBJ1-1
DNA: TGTGCCAGCAGTTACTCGGCTAGCGGGAGACCAGAGCAGTTCTTC; CDR3: CASSYSASGRPEQFF; size: few; length: 15; V: TRBV6-5; D: TRBD2; J: TRBJ2-1
DNA: TGTGCCAGCAGCTTAGACGGGACCCTCACAGATACGCAGTATTTT; CDR3: CASSLDGTLTDTQYF; size: .; length: 15; V: TRBV7-9; D: .; J: TRBJ2-3
DNA: TGCAGTGCTACCTTGGCTAGCGGGAGGGAAAACATTCAGTACTTC; CDR3: CSATLASGRENIQYF; size: many; length: 15; V: TRBV20-1; D: TRBD2; J: TRBJ2-4
DNA: TGTGCCAGCAGCCCCTCCGGGGGTGGCACAGATACGCAGTATTTT; CDR3: CASSPSGGGTDTQYF; size: few; length: 15; V: TRBV7-6; D: .; J: TRBJ2-3
DNA: TGTGCCAGCGGGGGACAGACGCCGGACACCGGGGAGCTGTTTTTT; CDR3: CASGGQTPDTGELFF; size: .; length: 15; V: TRBV25-1; D: TRBD1; J: TRBJ2-2
DNA: TGTGCCAGCAGTCCCCCAATCCGCGAGCAGTTCTTC; CDR3: CASSPPIREQFF; size: .; length: 12; V: TRBV6-2/TRBV6-3; D: .; J: TRBJ2-1
DNA: TGTGCCAGCAGCTTGGTTGGGATGGATACGCAGTATTTT; CDR3: CASSLVGMDTQYF; size: many; length: 13; V: TRBV5-5; D: .; J: TRBJ2-3
DNA: TGTGCCAGCAGCGAGGGGGGAGAGCAGTACTTC; CDR3: CASSEGGEQYF; size: .; length: 11; V: TRBV5-4; D: .; J: TRBJ2-7
DNA: TGCAGTGCTCCTGTGATGAAGGGAATGAATGCAGATACGCAGTATTTT; CDR3: CSAPVMKGMNADTQYF; size: .; length: 16; V: TRBV20-1; D: .; J: TRBJ2-3
DNA: TGTGCCAGCAGTCCCCACAGGGGGCGAATGACAGATACGCAGTATTTT; CDR3: CASSPHRGRMTDTQYF; size: few; length: 16; V: TRBV27; D: TRBD1; J: TRBJ2-3
DNA: TGTGCCATCAGTTCTGACAGGGTCGGAGAGACCCAGTACTTC; CDR3: CAISSDRVGETQYF; size: .; length: 14; V: TRBV10-3; D: TRBD1; J: TRBJ2-5
DNA: TGTGCCATCAGTGATCCGACTAGCGGAAAAGAGACCCAGTACTTC; CDR3: CAISDPTSGKETQYF; size: .; length: 15; V: TRBV10-3; D: TRBD2; J: TRBJ2-5
DNA: TGCAGCGCGGGGGGGCAGGGCCGGACTGAAGCTTTCTTT; CDR3: CSAGGQGRTEAFF; size: few; length: 13; V: TRBV29-1; D: .; J: TRBJ1-1
DNA: TGCGCCAGCAGTGATTCGGACAGTCAAGAGACCCAGTACTTC; CDR3: CASSDSDSQETQYF; size: .; length: 14; V: TRBV10-2; D: .; J: TRBJ2-5
DNA: TGTGCCATCAGTGAGTCGACCCAGCCCCAGCATTTT; CDR3: CAISESTQPQHF; size: many; length: 12; V: TRBV10-3; D: .; J: TRBJ1-5
DNA: TGCAGCGTTGGACAGGCCTCTGGAAACACCATATATTTT; CDR3: CSVGQASGNTIYF; size: .; length: 13; V: TRBV29-1; D: .; J: TRBJ1-3
DNA: TGTGCCAGCTCACCTGAGCAGGGAGCAAGAAACACTGAAGCTTTCTTT; CDR3: CASSPEQGARNTEAFF; size: few; length: 16; V: TRBV18; D: .; J: TRBJ1-1
DNA: TGTGCCAGCAGTCTCCCTAGCGGTGGGGCAGATACGCAGTATTTT; CDR3: CASSLPSGGADTQYF; size: .; length: 15; V: TRBV12-3/TRBV12-4; D: TRBD2; J: TRBJ2-3
DNA: TGCAGTGCCATGCTAACGGGGGAGAAGCTTAGGCCCAATGAGCAGTTCTTC; CDR3: CSAMLTGEKLRPNEQFF; size: .; length: 17; V: TRBV20-1; D: .; J: TRBJ2-1
DNA: TGCAGCGGTGCCGGGGAAACAGATACGCAGTATTTT; CDR3: CSGAGETDTQYF; size: .; length: 12; V: TRBV29-1; D: .; J: TRBJ2-3
DNA: TGTGCCAGCAGTTTATCCGGTGAGCAGTACTTC; CDR3: CASSLSGEQYF; size: many; length: 11; V: TRBV28; D: .; J: TRBJ2-7
DNA: TGCAGCGTTGAAGGCCAGGGGGGGGATGAAGCTTTCTTT; CDR3: CSVEGQGGDEAFF; size: .; length: 13; V: TRBV29-1; D: TRBD1; J: TRBJ1-1
DNA: TGTGCCAGCAGTGGGGACAGGGGGGACCAGTACTTC; CDR3: CASSGDRGDQYF; size: few; length: 12; V: TRBV2; D: TRBD1; J: TRBJ2-5
DNA: TGTGCCAGCAGCCAAGACCTCCCCCCGATTATTTCCTACGAGCAGTACTTC; CDR3: CASSQDLPPIISYEQYF; size: .; length: 17; V: TRBV3-1; D: .; J: TRBJ2-7
DNA: TGTGCCAGCAGTCAAGGACAGGGAGGTCAGCCCCAGCATTTT; CDR3: CASSQGQGGQPQHF; size: many; length: 14; V: TRBV2; D: TRBD1; J: TRBJ1-5
DNA: TGTGCCAGCAGTGGGACAGGGTCGGGCTATGGCTACACCTTC; CDR3: CASSGTGSGYGYTF; size: few; length: 14; V: TRBV2; D: TRBD1; J: TRBJ1-2
DNA: TGTGCCAGCAGTTGGCAGGGGATAGTCGGTGAAAAACTGTTTTTT; CDR3: CASSWQGIVGEKLFF; size: few; length: 15; V: TRBV27; D: .; J: TRBJ1-4
DNA: TGTGCCAGCAGCTTACGAATCACCGGGGAGCTGTTTTTT; CDR3: CASSLRITGELFF; size: few; length: 13; V: TRBV7-9; D: .; J: TRBJ2-2
DNA: TGCAGCGTTCCAGGGGGCGGAGGTGAAGCTTTCTTT; CDR3: CSVPGGGGEAFF; size: .; length: 12; V: TRBV29-1; D: TRBD1; J: TRBJ1-1
DNA: TGTGCCAGCAGCTCGACAGAATACAATCAGCCCCAGCATTTT; CDR3: CASSSTEYNQPQHF; size: few; length: 14; V: TRBV5-6; D: .; J: TRBJ1-5
DNA: TGTGCCAGCAGTTTTCGATCAGGGGTGGATTCACCCCTCCACTTT; CDR3: CASSFRSGVDSPLHF; size: .; length: 15; V: TRBV12-3/TRBV12-4; D: .; J: TRBJ1-6
DNA: TGTGCCAGCGGACGTGTGGGGTTGAACACTGAAGCTTTCTTT; CDR3: CASGRVGLNTEAFF; size: .; length: 14; V: TRBV9; D: .; J: TRBJ1-1
DNA: TGTGCCAGCAGTTACCCCCCCCACGAGCGGGAGGGGAACGAGCAGTACTTC; CDR3: CASSYPPHEREGNEQYF; size: few; length: 17; V: TRBV6-2/TRBV6-3; D: TRBD2; J: TRBJ2-7
DNA: TGTGCCAGCAGCTTAGCAGTAGCGGGAGGAATCTACGAGCAGTACTTC; CDR3: CASSLAVAGGIYEQYF; size: .; length: 16; V: TRBV7-2; D: TRBD2; J: TRBJ2-7